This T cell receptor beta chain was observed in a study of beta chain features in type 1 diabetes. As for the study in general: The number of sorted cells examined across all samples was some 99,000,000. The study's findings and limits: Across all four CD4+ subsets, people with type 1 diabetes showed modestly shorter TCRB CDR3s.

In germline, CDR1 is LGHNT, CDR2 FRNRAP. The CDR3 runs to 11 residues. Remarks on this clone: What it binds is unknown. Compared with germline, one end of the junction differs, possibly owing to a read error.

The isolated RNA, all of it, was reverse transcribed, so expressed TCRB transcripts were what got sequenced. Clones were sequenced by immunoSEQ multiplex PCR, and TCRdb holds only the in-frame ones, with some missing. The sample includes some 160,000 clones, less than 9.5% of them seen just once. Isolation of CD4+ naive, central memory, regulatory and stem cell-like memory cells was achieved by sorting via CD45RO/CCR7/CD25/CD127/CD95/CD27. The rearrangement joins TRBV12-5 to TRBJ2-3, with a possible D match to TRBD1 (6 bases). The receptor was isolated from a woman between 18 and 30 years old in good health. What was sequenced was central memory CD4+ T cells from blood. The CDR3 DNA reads TGTGCTAGTGGGGCGGACAGCCCGGTCCGTTTC. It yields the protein CASGADSPVRF. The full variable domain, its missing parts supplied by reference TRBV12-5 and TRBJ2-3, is DARVTQTPRHKVTEMGQEVTMRCQPILGHNTVFWYRQTMMQGLELLAYFRNRAPLDDSGMPKDRFSAEMPDATLATLKIQPSEPRDSAVYFCASGADSPVRFGPGTRLTVL.